This T cell receptor beta chain emerged from a study of blood T cells in healthy people across ages. Across the whole study: Template switching retrieved approximately one barcoded beta molecule for each two T cells. Study outcomes and limitations: The study found more naive CD4+ cells and higher diversity in long-lived than aged donors.

Germline CDR1 is SGHTA and CDR2 is FQGNSA. The CDR3 is 15 amino acids. Trimming took off 2 bases at V and 0 bases at J, with 9 bases between the two ends. A second PCR of roughly 7 to 11 cycles used a sample-barcoded 5' primer and a J-beta primer mix. A 12-random-nucleotide template-switch adaptor tagged each cDNA molecule. Every sample returned 2.5 million or more CDR3-containing paired-end reads. TCRdb analysed the 5' RACE reads with MiXCR anew, one entry per CDR3 protein. The sample has 950,000 to 1,200,000 distinct CDR3 sequences; roughly two fifths are singletons. This clonotype was seen many times. What it binds is unknown.

Sample: blood. This TCR was recovered from a man aged 18 to 30 in good health. The rearrangement links TRBV7-2 to TRBJ2-3; no clear D. CDR3 in DNA: TGTGCCAGCAGCTTAAGAGCCCGGAGCACAGATACGCAGTATTTT. Translating gives CASSLRARSTDTQYF.